This is a list of T cell receptor beta chains from one sample in a study of shared clonotypes between healthy human individuals. The repertoire was sequenced with immunoSEQ multiplex PCR; TCRdb's copy has only in-frame clones and lacks some. The top ten clones hold approximately 1.2% of a sample with about 2 million clones, less than 95% of them seen once. What was sequenced was naive CD8+ T cells sorted from blood. These receptors were collected from a man aged 18 to 29 in good health. CDR3s include the opening cysteine and the closing phenylalanine or tryptophan. Fields, in order: J gene, D gene, V gene, clone size, CDR3 DNA, CDR3 protein. The D gene is left open where the match is weak. The size field is filled for only some rows; it gives once, few, many or a size class.

J: TRBJ2-7
D: -
V: TRBV7-9
size: -
DNA: TGTGCCAGCAGCCCGACGACAGCCTACGAGCAGTACTTC
CDR3: CASSPTTAYEQYF

J: TRBJ1-5
D: -
V: TRBV6-6
size: -
DNA: TGTGCCAGCAGTGCCGGGACGGTTAGCAATCAGCCCCAGCATTTT
CDR3: CASSAGTVSNQPQHF

J: TRBJ2-1
D: -
V: TRBV4-1
size: -
DNA: TGCGCCAGCAGCCAACTGGACCACTCCTACAATGAGCAGTTCTTC
CDR3: CASSQLDHSYNEQFF

J: TRBJ2-7
D: -
V: TRBV2
size: -
DNA: TGTGCCAGTGTTGAGGGCGGTCCCTACGAGCAGTACTTC
CDR3: CASVEGGPYEQYF

J: TRBJ2-7
D: TRBD2
V: TRBV5-4
size: -
DNA: TGTGCCAGCAGCAAAGGGACTAACGAGCAGTACTTC
CDR3: CASSKGTNEQYF

J: TRBJ2-7
D: -
V: TRBV30
size: -
DNA: TGTGCCTGGAGTGTGGGGGAACGCTACGAGCAGTACTTC
CDR3: CAWSVGERYEQYF

J: TRBJ2-1
D: -
V: TRBV4-1
size: -
DNA: TGCGCCAGCAGCCAATTAAATGAGCAGTTCTTC
CDR3: CASSQLNEQFF

J: TRBJ2-3
D: -
V: TRBV19
size: -
DNA: TGTGCCAGTAGTATAGTGGGAGAAGATACGCAGTATTTT
CDR3: CASSIVGEDTQYF

J: TRBJ1-1
D: -
V: TRBV30
size: once
DNA: TGTGCCTGGAGTGTAGCCACAGGCGGGCCAGCTTTCTTT
CDR3: CAWSVATGGPAFF

J: TRBJ1-5
D: TRBD1
V: TRBV30
size: -
DNA: TGTGCCTGGAGTCAGGGACAGGGTGGGCAGCCCCAGCATTTT
CDR3: CAWSQGQGGQPQHF

J: TRBJ2-7
D: -
V: TRBV6-6
size: -
DNA: TGTGCCAGCGGAACGGTGACCTACGAGCAGTACTTC
CDR3: CASGTVTYEQYF

J: TRBJ1-3
D: -
V: TRBV4-3
size: -
DNA: TGCGCCAGCAGCCAAGATAAGGGGGGGCTCGGAAACACCATATATTTT
CDR3: CASSQDKGGLGNTIYF

J: TRBJ1-1
D: -
V: TRBV10-1
size: -
DNA: TGCGCCAGCAGCGCAGGACGGGCCACTGAAGCTTTCTTT
CDR3: CASSAGRATEAFF

J: TRBJ2-3
D: TRBD2
V: TRBV7-8
size: -
DNA: TGTGCCAGCAGCTTATCGCTAGCGGGAAGCACAGATACGCAGTATTTT
CDR3: CASSLSLAGSTDTQYF

J: TRBJ1-2
D: -
V: TRBV27
size: -
DNA: TGTGCCAGCAGTTTATCAGCAGGGACTCTCTATGGCTACACCTTC
CDR3: CASSLSAGTLYGYTF

J: TRBJ2-7
D: -
V: TRBV9
size: -
DNA: TGTGCCAGCAGCCCAGCGCGGGTCCCTTACGAGCAGTACTTC
CDR3: CASSPARVPYEQYF

J: TRBJ1-1
D: -
V: TRBV5-1
size: -
DNA: TGCGCCAGCAGCCCCCCGCCGGGGCCCGAGGGAGCTTTCTTT
CDR3: CASSPPPGPEGAFF

J: TRBJ1-2
D: TRBD1
V: TRBV5-4
size: -
DNA: TGTGCCAGCAGCTTCAAAACCGGGACAGGGGAAGGGGCTTTCCATGGCTACACCTTC
CDR3: CASSFKTGTGEGAFHGYTF

J: TRBJ2-7
D: -
V: TRBV5-8
size: -
DNA: TGTGCCAGCAGCTTAGTCAGTTCCTACGAGCAGTACTTC
CDR3: CASSLVSSYEQYF

J: TRBJ2-7
D: -
V: TRBV30
size: -
DNA: TGTGCCTGGAGTGACAGGGAGAGCTCCTACGAGCAGTACTTC
CDR3: CAWSDRESSYEQYF

J: TRBJ1-2
D: TRBD1
V: TRBV7-2
size: few
DNA: TGTGCCAGCAGCGCCGACAGGGGTGACTATGGCTACACCTTC
CDR3: CASSADRGDYGYTF

J: TRBJ2-3
D: -
V: TRBV19
size: -
DNA: TGTGCCAGTAGTATAGGGGTTAGCACAGATACGCAGTATTTT
CDR3: CASSIGVSTDTQYF

J: TRBJ2-7
D: -
V: TRBV6-5
size: -
DNA: TGTGCCAGCAGCTCCCACGTGGCCTACGAGCAGTACTTC
CDR3: CASSSHVAYEQYF

J: TRBJ2-7
D: -
V: TRBV7-9
size: -
DNA: TGTGCCAGCAGCTTAGACAGGGCCCACGAGCAGTACTTC
CDR3: CASSLDRAHEQYF

J: TRBJ1-3
D: -
V: TRBV6-5
size: -
DNA: TGTGCCAGCAGTTACTCAGAGGGTTTAGCGGGAAACACCATATATTTT
CDR3: CASSYSEGLAGNTIYF

J: TRBJ1-2
D: -
V: TRBV11-2
size: -
DNA: TGTGCCAGCAGCTTAAAGGGAGTTAACTATGGCTACACCTTC
CDR3: CASSLKGVNYGYTF

J: TRBJ2-5
D: -
V: TRBV10-1
size: -
DNA: TGCGCCAGCAGTGATAGGGATTGGGACCAAGAGACCCAGTACTTC
CDR3: CASSDRDWDQETQYF

J: TRBJ2-2
D: TRBD2
V: TRBV7-6
size: -
DNA: TGTGCCAGCAGCTTAGAGGCTAGCGGTAACACCGGGGAGCTGTTTTTT
CDR3: CASSLEASGNTGELFF

J: TRBJ1-6
D: TRBD1
V: TRBV5-1
size: -
DNA: TGCGCCAGCAGCTTGGTGACAGGGGAACCCCTCCACTTT
CDR3: CASSLVTGEPLHF

J: TRBJ2-3
D: -
V: TRBV5-6
size: -
DNA: TGTGCCAGCAGCTTGGCCAATTGGGAGGGCACAGATACGCAGTATTTT
CDR3: CASSLANWEGTDTQYF

J: TRBJ2-7
D: -
V: TRBV10-2
size: -
DNA: TGCGCCAGCAGTGGGGGGGTCCCGGTCGAGCAGTACTTC
CDR3: CASSGGVPVEQYF

J: TRBJ2-3
D: TRBD2
V: TRBV6-5
size: -
DNA: TGTGCCAGCAGTTACTCGAAGCGGGGAGATACGCAGTATTTT
CDR3: CASSYSKRGDTQYF

J: TRBJ2-7
D: -
V: TRBV7-8
size: -
DNA: TGTGCCAGCAGCCTACAGGGCTACGAGCAGTACTTC
CDR3: CASSLQGYEQYF

J: TRBJ1-1
D: -
V: TRBV6-5
size: once
DNA: TGTGCCAGCAGTTCCTCCTTGTTCACTGAAGCTTTCTTT
CDR3: CASSSSLFTEAFF

J: TRBJ2-7
D: -
V: TRBV5-1
size: -
DNA: TGCGCCAGCAGCTTGTCGGAAGGGATGGGCTACGAGCAGTACTTC
CDR3: CASSLSEGMGYEQYF

J: TRBJ2-7
D: -
V: TRBV5-1
size: -
DNA: TGCGCCAGCAGTCAAACAGGGTATGACGAGCAGTACTTC
CDR3: CASSQTGYDEQYF

J: TRBJ1-3
D: TRBD1
V: TRBV28
size: -
DNA: TGTGCCAGCAGTTGGGACAGAACTTCTGGAAACACCATATATTTT
CDR3: CASSWDRTSGNTIYF

J: TRBJ1-1
D: -
V: TRBV30
size: -
DNA: TGTGCCTTTTCGTTGGGCACTGAAGCTTTCTTT
CDR3: CAFSLGTEAFF

J: TRBJ2-7
D: TRBD1
V: TRBV10-3
size: -
DNA: TGTGCCATCAGTCCCGGACAGGGGGGTTCCTACGAGCAGTACTTC
CDR3: CAISPGQGGSYEQYF

J: TRBJ2-7
D: -
V: TRBV5-6
size: -
DNA: TGTGCCAGCAGCTTGGAGGACTTTCACTACGAGCAGTACTTC
CDR3: CASSLEDFHYEQYF

J: TRBJ2-2
D: -
V: TRBV2
size: -
DNA: TGTGCCAGCAGAGACCCTACCGGGACAACGAACACCGGGGAGCTGTTTTTT
CDR3: CASRDPTGTTNTGELFF

J: TRBJ2-7
D: -
V: TRBV11-2
size: once
DNA: TGTGCCAGCAGCCCGGACGGTAGCTCCTACGAGCAGTACTTC
CDR3: CASSPDGSSYEQYF

J: TRBJ2-5
D: -
V: TRBV6-7
size: -
DNA: TGTGCCAGCAGTAAACAGGGTCGAGGAGAGACCCAGTACTTC
CDR3: CASSKQGRGETQYF

J: TRBJ2-5
D: -
V: TRBV7-3
size: -
DNA: TGTGCCAGCAGCTTCTTGACTAGCCAAGAGACCCAGTACTTC
CDR3: CASSFLTSQETQYF

J: TRBJ2-6
D: -
V: TRBV7-6
size: -
DNA: TGTGCCAGCAGCTCAGACAGCTCTGGGGCCAACGTCCTGACTTTC
CDR3: CASSSDSSGANVLTF

J: TRBJ2-7
D: TRBD2
V: TRBV2
size: -
DNA: TGTGCCAGCAGGGAGGAGCGGGAGCGATACGAGCAGTACTTC
CDR3: CASREERERYEQYF

J: TRBJ1-1
D: -
V: TRBV6-1
size: -
DNA: TGTGCCAGCAGATGGACACCAATGAACACTGAAGCTTTCTTT
CDR3: CASRWTPMNTEAFF

J: TRBJ2-7
D: -
V: TRBV27
size: -
DNA: TGTGCCAGCAGTAACGGCCCGGGGGCAGTAGAGCAGTACTTC
CDR3: CASSNGPGAVEQYF

J: TRBJ2-7
D: -
V: TRBV6-1
size: few
DNA: TGTGCCAGCAGCATCCTCGACACCTTCTACGAGCAGTACTTC
CDR3: CASSILDTFYEQYF

J: TRBJ1-2
D: TRBD1
V: TRBV2
size: -
DNA: TGTGCCAGCATCAGCCCTCACAGGGGTTTGGGAGTAAACTATGGCTACACCTTC
CDR3: CASISPHRGLGVNYGYTF

J: TRBJ1-2
D: -
V: TRBV7-9
size: -
DNA: TGTGCCAGCAGCTTCGATTCGGGAATCTATAACTATGGCTACACCTTC
CDR3: CASSFDSGIYNYGYTF

J: TRBJ2-1
D: TRBD2
V: TRBV12-5
size: few
DNA: TGTGCTAGTGGTTTGGCCCTAGCGGGGCAGTACAATGAGCAGTTCTTC
CDR3: CASGLALAGQYNEQFF

J: TRBJ2-3
D: -
V: TRBV6-6
size: -
DNA: TGTGCCAGCAGTTACGAGGAGGGGGCAGATACGCAGTATTTT
CDR3: CASSYEEGADTQYF